What follows is one TCR beta chain and its context. The sample belongs to a study of blood T cell repertoires in COVID-19. In the study overall: Nucleic acid was either cDNA or gDNA, and it came from T cells, B-cell-depleted T cells, or PBMCs.

The CDR3 loop spans 14 amino acids. Germline assignment: CDR1 MDHEN and CDR2 SYDVKM. The ends were cut back, 4 bases at V and 2 bases at J, with 11 bases in the middle. Profiling relied on immunoSEQ multiplex PCR, and the TCRdb table lists in-frame clones only, not all of them. Here the sample spans fewer than 300,000 clones, roughly 83% being singletons. The chain is built from TRBV28 and TRBJ2-5; tentative D call: TRBD1 (6 bases). This TCR came from a human donor with COVID-19, enrolled during active disease. The donor label of this sample is uncertain. Sequencing was performed on peripheral blood. The CDR3 is CASSYTGSQETQYF. CDR3 DNA: TGTGCCAGCAGTTATACAGGGTCACAAGAGACCCAGTACTTC.